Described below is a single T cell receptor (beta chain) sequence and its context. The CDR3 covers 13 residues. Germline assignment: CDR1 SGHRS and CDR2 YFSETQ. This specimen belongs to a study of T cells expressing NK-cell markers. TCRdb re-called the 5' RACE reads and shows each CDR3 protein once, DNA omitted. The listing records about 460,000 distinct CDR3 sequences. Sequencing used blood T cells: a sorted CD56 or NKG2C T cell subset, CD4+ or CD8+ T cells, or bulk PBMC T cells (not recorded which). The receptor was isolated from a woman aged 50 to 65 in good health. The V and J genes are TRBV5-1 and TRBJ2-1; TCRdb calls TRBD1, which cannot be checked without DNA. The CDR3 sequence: CASSLIQGHEQFF.